This is a list of T cell receptor beta chains from one sample in a study of T-cell reconstitution after alpha-beta-depleted transplantation in children. TCRdb re-analysed the PCR reads in MiXCR, keeping a single row per CDR3 protein. The table includes over 200,000 distinct CDR3 sequences, roughly a tenth detected once. The material sequenced was PBMCs, taken before TCRalphabeta/CD19-depleted stem cell transplant. The receptors were sampled from a child under two years old with acute myeloid leukemia, due to receive a stem cell transplant. The CDR3 runs from the conserved cysteine through the conserved F or W. A D gene is named only where the DNA matches it firmly. Expanded clones get a size class; other rows say once, few or many, or leave the size out.

V	size	J	D	DNA	CDR3
TRBV3-1	many	TRBJ2-3	NA	TGTGCCAGCAGCCAATGGCAATTCCGGGGAGATACGCAGTATTTT	CASSQWQFRGDTQYF
TRBV18	many	TRBJ2-7	NA	TGTGCCAGCTCACCCTATTCTGGGTTCTACGAGCAGTACTTC	CASSPYSGFYEQYF
TRBV20-1	many	TRBJ1-1	NA	TGCAGTGCCGAAGGGGGAGACGACACTGAAGCTTTCTTT	CSAEGGDDTEAFF
TRBV4-2	many	TRBJ2-7	NA	TGTGCCAGCAGCCAAGAGGGACACCGACTCTACGAGCAGTACTTC	CASSQEGHRLYEQYF
TRBV20-1	many	TRBJ1-1	NA	TGCAGTGCTAGAGTACAGGGAACGAACACTGAAGCTTTCTTT	CSARVQGTNTEAFF
TRBV20-1	many	TRBJ1-6	NA	TGCAGTGCTAGAGACACCCGGGAAGGAGATAATTCACCCCTCCACTTT	CSARDTREGDNSPLHF
TRBV12-3/TRBV12-4	many	TRBJ2-4	NA	TGTGCCAGCAGTTTTGGTAGCAGGGCCAAAAACATTCAGTACTTC	CASSFGSRAKNIQYF
TRBV12-3/TRBV12-4	many	TRBJ2-1	NA	TGTGCCAGCAGCCGGGTTACCTACAATGAGCAGTTCTTC	CASSRVTYNEQFF
TRBV28	many	TRBJ2-1	NA	TGTGCCAGCAGCCTAGACAGGCCCCCTGAGCAGTTCTTC	CASSLDRPPEQFF
TRBV9	many	TRBJ2-5	TRBD2	TGTGCCAGCAGCGTCGGCGTCGGGGAGGGAGAGACCCAGTACTTC	CASSVGVGEGETQYF
TRBV5-1	many	TRBJ2-7	NA	TGCGCCAGCAGCTTGTTCAGGGGTTATGAGCAGTACTTC	CASSLFRGYEQYF
TRBV18	few	TRBJ1-5	TRBD1	TGTGCCAGCTCACGGGGACAGGTGAATCAGCCCCAGCATTTT	CASSRGQVNQPQHF
TRBV20-1	many	TRBJ2-3	TRBD1	TGCAGTCCTATGCCCACCGGGACAGCCACAGATACGCAGTATTTT	CSPMPTGTATDTQYF
TRBV12-3/TRBV12-4	many	TRBJ2-7	TRBD2	TGTGCCAGCAGTTTATTAGCGGGAGGGCGCTCCTACGAGCAGTACTTC	CASSLLAGGRSYEQYF
TRBV5-1	many	TRBJ1-1	TRBD1	TGCGCCAGCGGGGATGACAGGGCGGGAACTGAAGCTTTCTTT	CASGDDRAGTEAFF
TRBV5-5	many	TRBJ2-2	TRBD1	TGTGCCAGCAGCCCGGGACAGGGGCACACCGGGGAGCTGTTTTTT	CASSPGQGHTGELFF
TRBV10-1	few	TRBJ2-7	TRBD2	TGCGCCAGCAGTGAGGGGACTAGCGGGCAATCCTACGAGCAGTACTTC	CASSEGTSGQSYEQYF
TRBV3-1	many	TRBJ1-1	NA	TGTGCCAGCAGCCAAGTCGACAGCAACACTGAAGCTTTCTTT	CASSQVDSNTEAFF
TRBV24-1	NA	TRBJ2-1	TRBD2	TGTGCCACCAGTGACTCTGTAGCGGGTGGCTACAATGAGCAGTTCTTC	CATSDSVAGGYNEQFF
TRBV13	many	TRBJ2-7	TRBD1	TGTGCCAGCAGCTTAGAACAGGGGGCGTACGAGCAGTACTTC	CASSLEQGAYEQYF
TRBV5-1	many	TRBJ2-2	NA	TGCGCCAGCAGCTTTCTGGCGGACGGGGAGCTGTTTTTT	CASSFLADGELFF
TRBV9	many	TRBJ2-3	NA	TGTGCCAGCAGCGTAGGTTTGGAGCAACGCACAGATACGCAGTATTTT	CASSVGLEQRTDTQYF
TRBV3-1	many	TRBJ2-1	NA	TGTGCCAGCAGCCAAGGAGGAATAAATGAGCAGTTCTTC	CASSQGGINEQFF
TRBV4-2	once	TRBJ2-7	TRBD2	TGTGCCAGCAGCCAAACTAGCGGAAAATACGAGCAGTACTTC	CASSQTSGKYEQYF
TRBV18	many	TRBJ1-2	TRBD1	TGTGCCAGCTCACAGGGGGCCAATGGCTACACCTTC	CASSQGANGYTF
TRBV5-1	many	TRBJ2-5	TRBD2	TGCGCCAGCAGCTCCGGACTAGCGGGATTCCAAGAGACCCAGTACTTC	CASSSGLAGFQETQYF
TRBV10-3	NA	TRBJ2-1	TRBD2	TGTGCCACCTCAGGACTTCAAGCGGGAAGGTCCAATGAGCAGTTCTTC	CATSGLQAGRSNEQFF
TRBV5-1	many	TRBJ2-1	NA	TGCGCCAGCAGCGACCCCGGGGGAAGTGGAGAGCAGTTCTTC	CASSDPGGSGEQFF
TRBV12-3/TRBV12-4	many	TRBJ2-7	TRBD2	TGTGCCAGCAGGGACCGGGACTACCCGCCCTACGAGCAGTACTTC	CASRDRDYPPYEQYF
TRBV27	many	TRBJ2-1	NA	TGTGCCAGCAGTTTACCGCTAGCCCACACTAATGAGCAGTTCTTC	CASSLPLAHTNEQFF
TRBV12-3/TRBV12-4	many	TRBJ2-1	NA	TGTGCCAGCAGTTCCCCCCTCAACAATGAGCAGTTCTTC	CASSSPLNNEQFF